This TCR beta chain was retrieved from a study of cytomegalovirus exposure and HLA in healthy donors. In the PCR, 60 Vbeta and 13 Jbeta primers were used. The protocol was immunoSEQ multiplex PCR, while the TCRdb copy is restricted to in-frame clones and leaves out a portion. The sample lists around 100,000 clones, 81% occurring once. Germline V gene lookup returns CDR1 SGHDT and CDR2 YYEEEE. The CDR3 spans 15 residues. V lost 4 bases, J lost 8 bases, and 16 bases lay in between. This chain joins TRBV5-6 and TRBJ1-6; D is uncertain. The receptor was isolated from a woman in her seventies in good health and CMV-seropositive. The sequenced material came from PBMCs. The CDR3 protein is CASSPTGREDSPLHF. CDR3 bases: TGTGCCAGCAGCCCGACCGGGCGGGAGGATTCACCCCTCCACTTT.